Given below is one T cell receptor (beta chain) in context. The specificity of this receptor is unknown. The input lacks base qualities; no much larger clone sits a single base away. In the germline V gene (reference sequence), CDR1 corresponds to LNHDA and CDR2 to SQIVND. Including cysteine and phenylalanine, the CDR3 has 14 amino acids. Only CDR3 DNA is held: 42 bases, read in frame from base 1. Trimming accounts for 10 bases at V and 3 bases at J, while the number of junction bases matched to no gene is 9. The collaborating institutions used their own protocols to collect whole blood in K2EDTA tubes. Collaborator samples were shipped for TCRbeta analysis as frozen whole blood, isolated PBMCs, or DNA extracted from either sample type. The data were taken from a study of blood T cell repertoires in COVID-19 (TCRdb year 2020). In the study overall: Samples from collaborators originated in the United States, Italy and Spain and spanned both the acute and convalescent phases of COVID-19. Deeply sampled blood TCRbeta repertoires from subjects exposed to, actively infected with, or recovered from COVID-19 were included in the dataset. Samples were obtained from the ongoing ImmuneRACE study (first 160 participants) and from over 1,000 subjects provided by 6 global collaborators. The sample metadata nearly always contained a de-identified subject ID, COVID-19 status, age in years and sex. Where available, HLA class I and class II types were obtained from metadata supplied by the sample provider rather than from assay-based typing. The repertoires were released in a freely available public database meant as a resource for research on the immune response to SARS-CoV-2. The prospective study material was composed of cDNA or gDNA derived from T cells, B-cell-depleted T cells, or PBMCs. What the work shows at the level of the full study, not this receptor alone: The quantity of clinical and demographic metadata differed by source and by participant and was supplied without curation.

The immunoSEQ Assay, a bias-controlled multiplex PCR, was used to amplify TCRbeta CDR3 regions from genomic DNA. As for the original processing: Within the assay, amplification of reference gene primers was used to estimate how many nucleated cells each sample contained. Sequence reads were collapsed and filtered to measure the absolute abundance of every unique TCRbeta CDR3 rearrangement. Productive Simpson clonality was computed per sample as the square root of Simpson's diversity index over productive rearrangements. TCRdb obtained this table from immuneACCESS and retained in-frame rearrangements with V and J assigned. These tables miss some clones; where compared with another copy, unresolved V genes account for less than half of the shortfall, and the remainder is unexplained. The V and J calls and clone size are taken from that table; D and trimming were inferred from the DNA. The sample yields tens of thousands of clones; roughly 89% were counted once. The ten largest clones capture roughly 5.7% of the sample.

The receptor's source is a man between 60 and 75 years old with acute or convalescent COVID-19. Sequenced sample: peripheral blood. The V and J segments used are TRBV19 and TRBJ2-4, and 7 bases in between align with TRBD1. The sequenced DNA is TGTGCCACTTCCGAGGGGGCTGGCAAAAACATTCAGTACTTC. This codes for CATSEGAGKNIQYF.